Listed below are T cell receptor beta chains from one sample, sequenced in a study of CD8 T cells in Susac syndrome. TCRdb itself ran the immunoSEQ multiplex PCR reads through MiXCR, one entry per CDR3 protein. The table shows 250,000 to 300,000 distinct CDR3 sequences, with 65% to 90% occurring only once. The sample comprised CD8+ T cells from PBMCs. The source of these receptors is a human donor with multiple sclerosis. Each CDR3 is given with its conserved first and last residue. A D gene is named only where the DNA matches it firmly. A clone size is listed for some rows: how often the clone was seen (once, few, many), or a class if it is expanded.

j_call: TRBJ1-5
clone_size: -
d_call: -
v_call: TRBV30
cdr3_nt: TGTGCCTGGAGTGTAAGGGGAGGGATGCGGAATCAGCCCCAGCATTTT
cdr3_aa: CAWSVRGGMRNQPQHF

j_call: TRBJ2-7
clone_size: -
d_call: TRBD2
v_call: TRBV5-8
cdr3_nt: TGTGCCAGCAGCTTCGGGACTAGTCAGGGAAACTACGAGCAGTACTTC
cdr3_aa: CASSFGTSQGNYEQYF

j_call: TRBJ2-7
clone_size: -
d_call: TRBD2
v_call: TRBV6-5
cdr3_nt: TGTGCCAGCAGTTCACTGACTAGCGGGAGAGGCGAGTACTTC
cdr3_aa: CASSSLTSGRGEYF

j_call: TRBJ2-5
clone_size: -
d_call: -
v_call: TRBV28
cdr3_nt: TGTGCCAGCAGTTTAAGGTACGGGACCTCCCAGGAAGAGACCCAGTACTTC
cdr3_aa: CASSLRYGTSQEETQYF

j_call: TRBJ1-2
clone_size: -
d_call: TRBD1
v_call: TRBV10-3
cdr3_nt: TGTGCCATCAGTGAGTCGAGTGACAGGGCGGGCTACACCTTC
cdr3_aa: CAISESSDRAGYTF

j_call: TRBJ2-7
clone_size: -
d_call: -
v_call: TRBV6-5
cdr3_nt: TGTGCCAGCAGCCTCAGAGGGGCTAGGATTTACGAGCAGTACTTC
cdr3_aa: CASSLRGARIYEQYF

j_call: TRBJ1-2
clone_size: -
d_call: -
v_call: TRBV6-1
cdr3_nt: TGTGCCAGCAGTGCCGATCCGGGAACCTATGGCTACACCTTC
cdr3_aa: CASSADPGTYGYTF

j_call: TRBJ2-2
clone_size: once
d_call: -
v_call: TRBV4-3
cdr3_nt: TGCGCCAGCAGCCAAGATGCAGGCCCCGGGGAGCTGTTTTTT
cdr3_aa: CASSQDAGPGELFF

j_call: TRBJ2-1
clone_size: -
d_call: TRBD2
v_call: TRBV6-2/TRBV6-3
cdr3_nt: TGTGCCAGCAGTTATTCTAGCGGTCCGAGCTCCTACAATGAGCAGTTCTTC
cdr3_aa: CASSYSSGPSSYNEQFF

j_call: TRBJ2-1
clone_size: -
d_call: TRBD2
v_call: TRBV28
cdr3_nt: TGTGCCAGCCAGGAGGGCGGGAGAATCTACAATGAGCAGTTCTTC
cdr3_aa: CASQEGGRIYNEQFF

j_call: TRBJ2-7
clone_size: -
d_call: TRBD2
v_call: TRBV9
cdr3_nt: TGTGCCAGCAGCTCTAGCGGGAGAGTCTACGAGCAGTACTTC
cdr3_aa: CASSSSGRVYEQYF

j_call: TRBJ2-7
clone_size: -
d_call: TRBD1
v_call: TRBV7-9
cdr3_nt: TGTGCCAGCAGCCTCCCCGCGACAGGGGACCGTCCCTACGAGCAGTACTTC
cdr3_aa: CASSLPATGDRPYEQYF

j_call: TRBJ1-1
clone_size: -
d_call: -
v_call: TRBV21-1
cdr3_nt: TGTGCCACCCGGGACAGGAGGTACCTGAACACTGAAGCTTTCTTT
cdr3_aa: CATRDRRYLNTEAFF

j_call: TRBJ2-1
clone_size: -
d_call: -
v_call: TRBV4-2
cdr3_nt: TGTGCCAGCAGCCAAGATCTTGGCTCCTACAATGAGCAGTTCTTC
cdr3_aa: CASSQDLGSYNEQFF

j_call: TRBJ2-3
clone_size: -
d_call: TRBD1
v_call: TRBV5-6
cdr3_nt: TGTGCCAGCAGCTTTTGGGTGGGACAGTCACTCGTCACAGATACGCAGTATTTT
cdr3_aa: CASSFWVGQSLVTDTQYF

j_call: TRBJ2-7
clone_size: -
d_call: -
v_call: TRBV20-1
cdr3_nt: TGCAGTGCTAGAGAGATTGGTGCCAGTTCTGGGTACGAGCAGTGCTTC
cdr3_aa: CSAREIGASSGYEQCF

j_call: TRBJ2-7
clone_size: -
d_call: -
v_call: TRBV6-2/TRBV6-3
cdr3_nt: TGTGCCAGCAGTACAGTCGACTCCTACGAGCAGTACTTC
cdr3_aa: CASSTVDSYEQYF

j_call: TRBJ1-5
clone_size: -
d_call: TRBD1
v_call: TRBV4-3
cdr3_nt: TGCGCCAGCAGCCAAGCTTGGACAGGGTGGCCCCAGCATTTT
cdr3_aa: CASSQAWTGWPQHF

j_call: TRBJ2-1
clone_size: few
d_call: -
v_call: TRBV4-1
cdr3_nt: TGCGCCAGCAGCCACATGGGGGGCGCGGATGAGCAGTTCTTC
cdr3_aa: CASSHMGGADEQFF

j_call: TRBJ1-2
clone_size: -
d_call: -
v_call: TRBV7-8
cdr3_nt: TGTGCCAGCAGCCCCCCGCAAGACCACGTCTATGGCTACACCTTC
cdr3_aa: CASSPPQDHVYGYTF

j_call: TRBJ2-7
clone_size: -
d_call: TRBD1
v_call: TRBV28
cdr3_nt: TGTGCCACCGACACGACAGGGTCCTACGAGCAGTACTTC
cdr3_aa: CATDTTGSYEQYF

j_call: TRBJ1-1
clone_size: -
d_call: -
v_call: TRBV5-1
cdr3_nt: TGCGCCAGCAGCTTGGGGGGCGGGTACACTGAAGCTTTCTTT
cdr3_aa: CASSLGGGYTEAFF

j_call: TRBJ2-7
clone_size: once
d_call: -
v_call: TRBV27
cdr3_nt: TGTGCCAGCAGAACTTTGGGGTCGGGGGAGCAGTACTTC
cdr3_aa: CASRTLGSGEQYF

j_call: TRBJ2-2
clone_size: once
d_call: TRBD2
v_call: TRBV4-3
cdr3_nt: TGCGCCAGCAGCCAAGATGGGGCTAGCGGGAGGGCCAGGACAGGCACCGGGGAGCTGTTTTTT
cdr3_aa: CASSQDGASGRARTGTGELFF

j_call: TRBJ2-1
clone_size: -
d_call: -
v_call: TRBV6-2/TRBV6-3
cdr3_nt: TGTGCCAGCATGGAGATATATGCTTATGAGCAGTTCTTC
cdr3_aa: CASMEIYAYEQFF

j_call: TRBJ2-5
clone_size: -
d_call: -
v_call: TRBV28
cdr3_nt: TGTGCCAGCAGCTCCGGGGGCTCTACGGAGACCCAGTACTTC
cdr3_aa: CASSSGGSTETQYF

j_call: TRBJ2-1
clone_size: -
d_call: TRBD2
v_call: TRBV5-1
cdr3_nt: TGCGCCAGCAGCAACAGGGCTAGCGGGAGTATCAATGAGCAGTTCTTC
cdr3_aa: CASSNRASGSINEQFF

j_call: TRBJ2-7
clone_size: few
d_call: -
v_call: TRBV7-2
cdr3_nt: TGTGCCAGCAGCTTAGGCCCGGGCGGAAGTTCCTACGAGCAGTACTTC
cdr3_aa: CASSLGPGGSSYEQYF

j_call: TRBJ2-1
clone_size: -
d_call: -
v_call: TRBV5-6
cdr3_nt: TGTGCCAGCAGCTATATATACAATGAGCAGTTCTTC
cdr3_aa: CASSYIYNEQFF

j_call: TRBJ2-7
clone_size: -
d_call: TRBD2
v_call: TRBV2
cdr3_nt: TGTGCCAGATCGCGGCTAGCGGGAGTTGGCACCTACGAGCAGTACTTC
cdr3_aa: CARSRLAGVGTYEQYF

j_call: TRBJ2-2
clone_size: -
d_call: TRBD2
v_call: TRBV4-3
cdr3_nt: TGCGCCAGCAGCCAGTGGAGCGGGAGTGGACGGACCGGGGAGCTGTTTTTT
cdr3_aa: CASSQWSGSGRTGELFF

j_call: TRBJ2-1
clone_size: -
d_call: -
v_call: TRBV7-9
cdr3_nt: TGTGCCAGCAGGGGGCTGGTGGGCTATTGGGATGAGCAGTTCTTC
cdr3_aa: CASRGLVGYWDEQFF

j_call: TRBJ2-7
clone_size: once
d_call: -
v_call: TRBV27
cdr3_nt: TGTGCCAGCAGTTTAGGTGGAGGGGGCCGATACGAGCAGTACTTC
cdr3_aa: CASSLGGGGRYEQYF

j_call: TRBJ1-2
clone_size: -
d_call: -
v_call: TRBV4-3
cdr3_nt: TGCGCCAGCAGGGGGGTGCGGGGCCCCTCTAACTATGGCTACACCTTC
cdr3_aa: CASRGVRGPSNYGYTF

j_call: TRBJ2-7
clone_size: few
d_call: -
v_call: TRBV29-1
cdr3_nt: TGCAGCGTTGGCGACTACGAGCAGTACTTC
cdr3_aa: CSVGDYEQYF

j_call: TRBJ2-7
clone_size: once
d_call: -
v_call: TRBV7-6
cdr3_nt: TGTGCCAGCAGCTTAGACGGGGGAGGCTACGAGCAGTACTTC
cdr3_aa: CASSLDGGGYEQYF

j_call: TRBJ2-1
clone_size: -
d_call: -
v_call: TRBV19
cdr3_nt: TGTGCCAGTAGTATCGTCGGGCCAGGGCCGGGCTACAATGAGCAGTTCTTC
cdr3_aa: CASSIVGPGPGYNEQFF

j_call: TRBJ2-7
clone_size: -
d_call: TRBD1
v_call: TRBV28
cdr3_nt: TGTGCCAGCACGTCCCGACAGGACAGGGTATACGAGCAGTACTTC
cdr3_aa: CASTSRQDRVYEQYF

j_call: TRBJ2-2
clone_size: once
d_call: -
v_call: TRBV6-5
cdr3_nt: TGTGCCAGCAGGTCCGGGACAACGAACACCGGGGAGCTGTTTTTT
cdr3_aa: CASRSGTTNTGELFF

j_call: TRBJ2-1
clone_size: -
d_call: -
v_call: TRBV15
cdr3_nt: TGTGCCACCAGGGCTGATCGGCAGTTCTCCTACAATGGGCAGTTCTTC
cdr3_aa: CATRADRQFSYNGQFF

j_call: TRBJ2-7
clone_size: -
d_call: TRBD2
v_call: TRBV7-2
cdr3_nt: TGTGCCAGCAGTCCCCAAGCCCCACTAGCGGGAGCTACCTACGAGCAGTACTTC
cdr3_aa: CASSPQAPLAGATYEQYF

j_call: TRBJ2-1
clone_size: -
d_call: TRBD2
v_call: TRBV7-8
cdr3_nt: TGTGCCAGCAGGTATCTAGCGGGACTGGTTAATGAGCAGTTCTTC
cdr3_aa: CASRYLAGLVNEQFF

j_call: TRBJ2-7
clone_size: -
d_call: -
v_call: TRBV6-5
cdr3_nt: TGTGCCAGCAGTTATTACGGGACGGAGTACGAGCAGTACTTC
cdr3_aa: CASSYYGTEYEQYF

j_call: TRBJ2-7
clone_size: -
d_call: TRBD2
v_call: TRBV3-1
cdr3_nt: TGTGCCAGCAGCCCCAGGACTAGCGGGGTTGGCGAGCAGTACTTC
cdr3_aa: CASSPRTSGVGEQYF

j_call: TRBJ2-1
clone_size: -
d_call: -
v_call: TRBV4-3
cdr3_nt: TGCGCCAGCAGCCAAGGCGTAGCGGTTGCCAATGAGCAGTTCTTC
cdr3_aa: CASSQGVAVANEQFF

j_call: TRBJ2-7
clone_size: once
d_call: TRBD1
v_call: TRBV28
cdr3_nt: TGTGCCAGCAGAAACCGGGACAGGGTAGGCTACGAGCAGTACTTC
cdr3_aa: CASRNRDRVGYEQYF

j_call: TRBJ1-5
clone_size: -
d_call: -
v_call: TRBV4-1
cdr3_nt: TGCGCCAGCAGCCAAGTGTCCAGTAATCAGCCCCAGCATTTT
cdr3_aa: CASSQVSSNQPQHF

j_call: TRBJ2-2
clone_size: -
d_call: -
v_call: TRBV9
cdr3_nt: TGTGCCAGCAGCGTAGGAGGGGTTGGAACCGGGGAGCTGTTTTTT
cdr3_aa: CASSVGGVGTGELFF

j_call: TRBJ1-4
clone_size: -
d_call: -
v_call: TRBV6-5
cdr3_nt: TGTGCCAGCAGTTACTCGGGGGAAAAACTGTTTTTT
cdr3_aa: CASSYSGEKLFF

j_call: TRBJ2-7
clone_size: -
d_call: TRBD2
v_call: TRBV5-6
cdr3_nt: TGTGCCAGCGCGGGGGGATCCTACGAGCAGTACTTC
cdr3_aa: CASAGGSYEQYF

j_call: TRBJ1-2
clone_size: -
d_call: TRBD1
v_call: TRBV11-2
cdr3_nt: TGTGCCAGCAGTCCATCCGGGACAGGGGTCCCCTATGGCTACACCTTC
cdr3_aa: CASSPSGTGVPYGYTF

j_call: TRBJ2-1
clone_size: -
d_call: TRBD2
v_call: TRBV28
cdr3_nt: TGTGCCAGCAGTTCGCGGGGGACCGGGACGGACAATGAGCAGTTCTTC
cdr3_aa: CASSSRGTGTDNEQFF

j_call: TRBJ2-3
clone_size: -
d_call: -
v_call: TRBV27
cdr3_nt: TGTGCCAGCAGCTATATCGGACTCGCCAGCACAGATACGCAGTATTTT
cdr3_aa: CASSYIGLASTDTQYF

j_call: TRBJ1-1
clone_size: -
d_call: -
v_call: TRBV12-3/TRBV12-4
cdr3_nt: TGTGCCAGCAGGTCGGATGGAACTGAAGCTTTCTTT
cdr3_aa: CASRSDGTEAFF

j_call: TRBJ1-5
clone_size: -
d_call: TRBD1
v_call: TRBV11-2
cdr3_nt: TGTGCCAGCAGGTTTTTTGATAAGGGACAGCAAAATCAGCCCCAGCATTTT
cdr3_aa: CASRFFDKGQQNQPQHF

j_call: TRBJ2-7
clone_size: -
d_call: -
v_call: TRBV15
cdr3_nt: TGTGCCACCAGCCCTGCTCGAGGGGGAAACTACGAGCAGTACTTC
cdr3_aa: CATSPARGGNYEQYF

j_call: TRBJ2-1
clone_size: -
d_call: -
v_call: TRBV6-2/TRBV6-3
cdr3_nt: TGTGCCAGCAGTTACTCAGGAGGGCAGCAGTTCTTC
cdr3_aa: CASSYSGGQQFF

j_call: TRBJ2-1
clone_size: -
d_call: TRBD2
v_call: TRBV6-5
cdr3_nt: TGTGCCAGCAGTTTGGGGGAGGGGAGGCAAAATGAGCAGTTCTTC
cdr3_aa: CASSLGEGRQNEQFF

j_call: TRBJ2-3
clone_size: -
d_call: TRBD2
v_call: TRBV29-1
cdr3_nt: TGCAGCGTTCCAGCGGGAGGGCCGGTCGCCTGGTCGGATACGCAGTATTTT
cdr3_aa: CSVPAGGPVAWSDTQYF